The rows below give T cell receptor beta chains drawn from one sample of a study. TCRdb reanalysed the 5' RACE reads using MiXCR and keeps one entry per CDR3 protein. Of around 44,000 distinct CDR3 sequences in the sample, about 20% were seen once. Sequencing was carried out using Tregs sorted from blood. The receptors derive from a female donor with breast cancer. Each CDR3 is given with its conserved first and last residue. A D gene is named only where the DNA matches it firmly. For some rows the clone size is stated as once, few or many, or as a class when expanded; others skip it.

j_call: TRBJ2-1
v_call: TRBV9
d_call: TRBD1
clone_size: many
cdr3_nt: TGTGCCAGCAGCGATGGGACAGGGAGAAGGGTCAATGAGCAGTTCTTC
cdr3_aa: CASSDGTGRRVNEQFF

j_call: TRBJ2-1
v_call: TRBV4-2
d_call: NA
clone_size: many
cdr3_nt: TGTGCCAGCACGTCCCGCTCCTACAATGAGCAGTTCTTC
cdr3_aa: CASTSRSYNEQFF

j_call: TRBJ1-1
v_call: TRBV10-3
d_call: NA
clone_size: many
cdr3_nt: TGTGCCATCAGTGATGACAGCAACACTGAAGCTTTCTTT
cdr3_aa: CAISDDSNTEAFF

j_call: TRBJ2-5
v_call: TRBV28
d_call: NA
clone_size: few
cdr3_nt: TGTGCCAGCAGCTCTCAGGGCCGAAGGAAAGAGACCCAGTACTTC
cdr3_aa: CASSSQGRRKETQYF

j_call: TRBJ2-1
v_call: TRBV4-1
d_call: NA
clone_size: many
cdr3_nt: TGCGCCAGCAGCCAAGAACAGCAGGACACCAACCTGAATGAGCAGTTCTTC
cdr3_aa: CASSQEQQDTNLNEQFF

j_call: TRBJ1-1
v_call: TRBV6-6
d_call: NA
clone_size: NA
cdr3_nt: TGTGCCAGCAGACCGGGACAGAACACTGAAGCTTTCTTT
cdr3_aa: CASRPGQNTEAFF

j_call: TRBJ2-1
v_call: TRBV28
d_call: TRBD2
clone_size: many
cdr3_nt: TGTGCCAGCAGTCCATCCGGGACTAGCGGGATTAATGAGCAGTTCTTC
cdr3_aa: CASSPSGTSGINEQFF

j_call: TRBJ2-3
v_call: TRBV5-1
d_call: NA
clone_size: NA
cdr3_nt: TGCGCCAGCAGCCGACAGGGAGGGATGGATACGCAGTATTTT
cdr3_aa: CASSRQGGMDTQYF

j_call: TRBJ2-1
v_call: TRBV20-1
d_call: TRBD2
clone_size: medium-sized
cdr3_nt: TGCAGTGCCCCACGAGCGGGAGGTGGTGAGCAGTTCTTC
cdr3_aa: CSAPRAGGGEQFF

j_call: TRBJ1-1
v_call: TRBV5-1
d_call: NA
clone_size: few
cdr3_nt: TGCGCCAGCAGCCTACCCGGGGGGAAGAACACTGAAGCTTTCTTT
cdr3_aa: CASSLPGGKNTEAFF

j_call: TRBJ2-4
v_call: TRBV10-3
d_call: NA
clone_size: NA
cdr3_nt: TGTGCCATCAGTGAGTCTTGGCTAGCCAAAAACATTCAGTACTTC
cdr3_aa: CAISESWLAKNIQYF

j_call: TRBJ2-5
v_call: TRBV7-3
d_call: NA
clone_size: many
cdr3_nt: TGTGCCAGCAGCTTACCCGGGACGGAAGAGACCCAGTACTTC
cdr3_aa: CASSLPGTEETQYF

j_call: TRBJ1-2
v_call: TRBV27
d_call: NA
clone_size: medium-sized
cdr3_nt: TGTGCCAGCAGTTTTGGACAGAACTATGGCTACACCTTC
cdr3_aa: CASSFGQNYGYTF

j_call: TRBJ2-7
v_call: TRBV13
d_call: NA
clone_size: NA
cdr3_nt: TGTGCCAGCAGCGGTGGGGGTCATACTTCCCATTCCGAGCAGTACTTC
cdr3_aa: CASSGGGHTSHSEQYF